Included here is one T cell receptor beta chain sequence, with context. This CDR3 region has 16 residues. The germline gives CDR1 LGHDT, CDR2 YNNKEL (reference sequence). V shed 2 bases and J shed 7 bases, with 15 bases lying between them. The library targeted TCRbeta and was prepared with unique molecular identifiers. MiXCR, applied by TCRdb to the PCR reads, yields one record per CDR3 protein. Here the sample spans a few hundred thousand distinct CDR3 sequences, approximately 10% being singletons. This sample is part of a study of T-cell reconstitution after alpha-beta-depleted transplantation in children.

The sample was PBMCs from the stem cell graft donor, taken from the stem cell graft. The J gene is TRBJ1-6, the V gene TRBV3-1; a possible D gene is TRBD1 (6 bases). The sequence came from a human donor who donated a stem cell graft to a child with acute lymphoblastic leukemia. The chain's CDR3 is CASSQKTGTKNSPLHF. CDR3 in DNA: TGTGCCAGCAGCCAAAAAACCGGGACAAAGAATTCACCCCTCCACTTT.